This passage covers 23 T cell receptor beta chains from one sample sequenced in a study of blood T cells in healthy people across ages. The second PCR ran roughly 7 to 11 cycles with a sample-barcoded 5' primer and J-beta primers. In TCRdb, the 5' RACE reads were re-called with MiXCR into one record per CDR3 protein. The table shows fewer than 2,000,000 distinct CDR3 sequences, with roughly 32% occurring only once. Sequenced sample: blood. The origin of the receptors is a young woman in good health.

This chain links TRBV7-9 with TRBJ2-2; D unresolved. The CDR3 runs 14 residues. The V and J ends lost 5 bases and 4 bases respectively, with 11 bases between them. Germline V CDR1 and CDR2: SEHNR, FQNEAQ (reference sequence). CDR3 amino acids: CASSASRLTGELFF. The CDR3 coding sequence is TGTGCCAGCAGCGCTAGTAGACTCACCGGGGAGCTGTTTTTT.

This clonotype was seen many times. The CDR3: CASSMSGGVTDTQYF. The CDR3 coding sequence is TGTGCCAGCAGTATGAGCGGGGGGGTCACAGATACGCAGTATTTT. J is TRBJ2-3 and V is TRBV13; 10 positions agree with TRBD2. CDR1 PRHDT and CDR2 FYEKMQ come from the germline V gene (reference sequence). V lost 6 bases, J lost 2 bases, and 5 bases stayed unmatched. The CDR3 contains 15 residues.

Concerning this clonotype: It is unclear where the CDR3 begins or ends on the DNA, so no DNA is shown, and the CDR3 is as TCRdb lists it. The CDR3 reads CASSLRAGTGANTEAFF. The V and J genes are TRBV6-6 and TRBJ1-1; the D call TRBD1 from the table was never checked on the DNA. The CDR3 numbers 17 amino acids, ends counted. The V gene's germline CDR1 is MNHNY and CDR2 SVGAGI (reference sequence).

This clonotype was detected a few times. The chain has TRBV9 and TRBJ2-1, with a weak D call TRBD2 (5 bases). The CDR3 has 15 residues. V shed 0 bases and J shed 8 bases, with 15 bases lying between them. The germline V gene has CDR1 SGDLS and CDR2 YYNGEE. The chain's CDR3 is CASSVGSSERDEQFF. The DNA for the CDR3 is TGTGCCAGCAGCGTAGGCAGTAGCGAGAGGGATGAGCAGTTCTTC.

The J gene is TRBJ2-3, the V gene TRBV20-1; D is perhaps TRBD2 (6 bases). V was shortened by 5 bases and J by 2 bases, with 14 bases between the two germline ends. The CDR3 loop spans 14 amino acids. Per germline, CDR1 DFQATT and CDR2 SNEGSKA (reference sequence). CDR3 region: CSARPGTYTDTQYF. CDR3 in DNA: TGCAGTGCTCGTCCCGGGACTTACACAGATACGCAGTATTTT.

This chain uses TRBV20-1 with TRBJ1-4; possibly TRBD1 for D (5 bases). V gave up 4 bases and J gave up 7 bases, with 16 bases separating them. Germline V gives CDR1 DFQATT, CDR2 SNEGSKA (reference sequence). The CDR3 is 14 amino acids. CDR3 region: CSAIDGGSGEKLFF. The CDR3 DNA sequence: TGCAGTGCTATAGATGGGGGTTCGGGTGAAAAACTGTTTTTT.

The chain carries TRBV7-9 and TRBJ2-3; 7 nucleotides agree with TRBD1. The CDR3 has 15 amino acids. Per germline, CDR1 SEHNR and CDR2 FQNEAQ (reference sequence). Unmatched junction bases numbered 11, after V lost 5 bases and J lost 6 bases. The CDR3 spells CASSPGTEVPDTQYF. The CDR3 nucleotides read TGTGCCAGCAGCCCCGGGACAGAGGTCCCGGATACGCAGTATTTT. The whole variable domain, remainder taken from reference TRBV7-9 and TRBJ2-3, is DTGVSQNPRHKITKRGQNVTFRCDPISEHNRLYWYRQTLGQGPEFLTYFQNEAQLEKSRLLSDRFSAERPKGSFSTLEIQRTEQGDSAMYLCASSPGTEVPDTQYFGPGTRLTVL.

V is TRBV6-1 and J is TRBJ2-2; a possible D gene is TRBD1 (6 bases). The germline gives CDR1 MNHNS, CDR2 SASEGT. V shed 6 bases and J shed 5 bases, with 13 bases lying between them. The CDR3 length is 14 residues. The CDR3 coding sequence is TGTGCCAGCAGACAGGGTGCTGGGACCGGGGAGCTGTTTTTT. Translation gives CASRQGAGTGELFF.

The chain links TRBV2 to TRBJ2-7; the D gene could be TRBD1 or TRBD2 (5 bases each). This CDR3 is 13 amino acids long. Germline values: CDR1 SNHLY, CDR2 FYNNEI. The V gene lost 4 bases and the J gene lost 4 bases, with 11 bases spanning the gap. In nucleotides, the CDR3 is TGTGCCAGCAGTGTGGGGGACCGGTACGAGCAGTACTTC. Its translation is CASSVGDRYEQYF. The whole variable domain, remainder taken from reference TRBV2 and TRBJ2-7, is EPEVTQTPSHQVTQMGQEVILRCVPISNHLYFYWYRQILGQKVEFLVSFYNNEISEKSEIFDDQFSVERPDGSNFTLKIRSTKLEDSAMYFCASSVGDRYEQYFGPGTRLTVT.

The chain couples TRBV6-7 to TRBJ1-5; D is unclear. TRBV6-7 belongs to the ORF category, with a function that is uncertain. V dropped 8 bases and J dropped 1 base, with 9 bases sitting between them. This CDR3 contains 13 residues. The CDR3 loop is CASLNTSNQPQHF. CDR3 coding DNA: TGTGCCAGCCTAAATACGAGCAATCAGCCCCAGCATTTT.

This clonotype was found a few times. V is TRBV7-3 and J is TRBJ2-7; D might be TRBD2 (7 bases). CDR1 SGHTA and CDR2 FQGTGA come from the germline V gene. The V and J ends lost 5 bases and 2 bases respectively, with 16 bases between them. The CDR3 is made up of 15 amino acids. CDR3: CASSPGGLAAYEQYF. For the CDR3, the DNA is TGTGCCAGCAGCCCTGGGGGGCTAGCGGCCTACGAGCAGTACTTC.

The rearrangement joins TRBV20-1 to TRBJ1-5; tentative D call: TRBD1 (6 bases). The ends were cut back, 8 bases at V and 3 bases at J, with 29 bases in the middle. This CDR3 has 18 amino acids. From germline, CDR1 is DFQATT and CDR2 SNEGSKA (reference sequence). The DNA of the CDR3 is TGCAGTAAATCACGGGGGCAGGGGAGGGTCCCGTTCAATCAGCCCCAGCATTTT. Its protein product is CSKSRGQGRVPFNQPQHF.

V gene TRBV27 combines with J gene TRBJ2-6; D remains unclear. This CDR3 spans 15 amino acids. Germline V gene data show CDR1 as MNHEY and CDR2 as SMNVEV (reference sequence). V was shortened by 7 bases and J by 0 bases, with 10 bases between the two germline ends. The CDR3 spells CASTESHSGANVLTF. Written as DNA, the CDR3 is TGTGCCAGCACCGAGAGCCACTCTGGGGCCAACGTCCTGACTTTC.

This clonotype occurred a few times. V and J are TRBV12-3 or TRBV12-4 and TRBJ1-2; D possibly corresponds to TRBD1 (5 bases). This CDR3 is built from 15 residues. V lost 5 bases, J lost 8 bases, and 21 bases lay in between. The CDR3 DNA reads as TGTGCCAGCAGTCCGAACCATGCGGGGGTGACCGGCTACACCTTC. As protein: CASSPNHAGVTGYTF.

The V and J genes are TRBV4-1 and TRBJ1-2, with 10 bases matching TRBD1. This CDR3 is 16 amino acids long. V trimming: 1 base; J trimming: 3 bases; junction bases outside the gene matches: 5. Germline V gene lookup returns CDR1 MGHRA and CDR2 YSYEKL. For the CDR3, the DNA is TGCGCCAGCAGCCAAGGACAGGGGGCAGGATACTATGGCTACACCTTC. Translation gives CASSQGQGAGYYGYTF.

The chain is built from TRBV10-3 and TRBJ2-7; 9 nucleotides align to TRBD1. Per the germline V gene, CDR1 is ENHRY and CDR2 is SYGVKD. The J segment lost 4 bases and the V segment lost 3 bases, leaving 7 bases of the junction unmatched. This CDR3 region has 15 residues. The CDR3 DNA reads TGTGCCATCAGTGAAAACAGGGGGCTCGGGTACGAGCAGTACTTC. Translation: CAISENRGLGYEQYF.

Worth noting for this clonotype: Mismatch with germline at one junction end may stem from a read error. V is TRBV10-3 and J is TRBJ2-3; D may correspond to TRBD1 or TRBD2 (5 bases each). Germline values: CDR1 ENHRY, CDR2 SYGVKD. This CDR3 spans 14 amino acids. The CDR3 bases are TGTACCATCAGCCAGGGACGGTGGTGGGGTACGCAGTATTTT. It encodes CTISQGRWWGTQYF.

The V gene is TRBV11-2, the J gene TRBJ2-1, with TRBD2 matching over 7 bases. The CDR3 length is 15 residues. CDR1 is SGHAT, CDR2 FQNNGV, per germline. The J segment lost 8 bases and the V segment lost 7 bases, leaving 14 bases of the junction unmatched. CDR3 protein: CASKRGLGLEDEQFF. The CDR3 nucleotides are TGTGCCAGCAAGCGGGGCCTGGGTTTAGAGGATGAGCAGTTCTTC.

Concerning this clonotype: Its ends do not fully match the called genes, so a read error is possible. V gene TRBV2 combines with J gene TRBJ2-6; the match to TRBD1 covers 9 bases. This CDR3 is 16 amino acids long. Germline V gene data show CDR1 as SNHLY and CDR2 as FYNNEI. CDR3 residues: CASRGQGSSGANALTF. CDR3 sequence (DNA): TGTGCCAGCAGAGGACAGGGGTCCTCTGGGGCCAACGCCCTGACTTTC.

This sequence joins TRBV20-1 and TRBJ2-3, with 8 nucleotides matching TRBD2. The germline V gene has CDR1 DFQATT and CDR2 SNEGSKA (reference sequence). V gave up 3 bases and J gave up 4 bases; unmatched junction bases: 12. The CDR3 is 16 amino acids. The CDR3 here is CSASRTGTSPPDTQYF. DNA for the CDR3: TGCAGTGCTAGTCGAACCGGGACTAGTCCCCCAGATACGCAGTATTTT.

The rearrangement joins TRBV4-2 to TRBJ1-5; no definite D call. Trimming removed 0 bases at V and 3 bases at J, with 6 bases between. This CDR3 is 14 amino acids long. Germline V gives CDR1 LGHNA, CDR2 YNFKEQ. The CDR3 loop reads CASSQETNNQPQHF. CDR3 bases: TGTGCCAGCAGCCAAGAGACAAACAATCAGCCCCAGCATTTT.

V and J are TRBV20-1 and TRBJ2-1; 7 bases line up with TRBD2. The CDR3 loop spans 15 amino acids. The J segment lost 1 base and the V segment lost 3 bases, leaving 6 bases of the junction unmatched. Germline CDR1 DFQATT, CDR2 SNEGSKA (reference sequence). The CDR3 sequence is CSARSLRGSYNEQFF. CDR3 DNA: TGCAGTGCTAGGTCTTTGCGGGGGTCCTACAATGAGCAGTTCTTC.

V gene TRBV6-5 combines with J gene TRBJ2-3; D is unclear. Trimming shortened V by 4 bases and J by 0 bases, and 11 bases separated the two germline ends. The germline V gene encodes CDR1 MNHEY and CDR2 SVGAGI. The CDR3 runs to 15 residues. CDR3 sequence: CASSLHTSSTDTQYF. The CDR3 nucleotides read TGTGCCAGCAGTTTACACACTTCCAGCACAGATACGCAGTATTTT.